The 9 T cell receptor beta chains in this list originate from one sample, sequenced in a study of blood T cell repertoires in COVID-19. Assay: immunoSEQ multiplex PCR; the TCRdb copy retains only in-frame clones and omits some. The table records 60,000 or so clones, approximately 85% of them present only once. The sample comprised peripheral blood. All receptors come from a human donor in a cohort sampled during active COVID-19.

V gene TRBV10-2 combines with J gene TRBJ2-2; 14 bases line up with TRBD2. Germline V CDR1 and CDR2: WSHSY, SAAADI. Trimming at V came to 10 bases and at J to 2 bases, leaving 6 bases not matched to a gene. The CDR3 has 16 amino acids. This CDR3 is CATRLAGGINTGELFF. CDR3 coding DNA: TGCGCCACCCGACTAGCGGGGGGGATCAACACCGGGGAGCTGTTTTTT.

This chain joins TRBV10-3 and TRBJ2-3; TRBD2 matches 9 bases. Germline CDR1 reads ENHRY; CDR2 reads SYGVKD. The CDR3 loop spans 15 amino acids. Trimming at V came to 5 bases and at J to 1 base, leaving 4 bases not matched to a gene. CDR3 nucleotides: TGTGCCATCAGTAAATCTAGCGGGGGCACAGATACGCAGTATTTT. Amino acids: CAISKSSGGTDTQYF.

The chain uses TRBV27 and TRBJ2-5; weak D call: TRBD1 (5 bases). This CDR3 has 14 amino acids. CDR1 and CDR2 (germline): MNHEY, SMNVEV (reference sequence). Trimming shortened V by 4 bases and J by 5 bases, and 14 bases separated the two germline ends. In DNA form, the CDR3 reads TGTGCCAGCAGTTACCAGGGTGGTGGGGAGACCCAGTACTTC. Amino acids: CASSYQGGGETQYF.

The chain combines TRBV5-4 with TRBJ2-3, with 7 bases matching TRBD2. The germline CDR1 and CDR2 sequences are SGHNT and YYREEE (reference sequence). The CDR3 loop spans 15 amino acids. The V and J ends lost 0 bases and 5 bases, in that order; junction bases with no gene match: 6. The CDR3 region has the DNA TGTGCCAGCAGCTTGGGCAGCGGGGTTGGAGATACGCAGTATTTT. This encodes CASSLGSGVGDTQYF.

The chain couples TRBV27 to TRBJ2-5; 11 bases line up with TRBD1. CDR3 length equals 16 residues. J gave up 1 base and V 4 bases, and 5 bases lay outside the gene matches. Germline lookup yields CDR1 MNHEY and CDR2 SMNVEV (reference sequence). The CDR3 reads CASSSLDRGPQETQYF. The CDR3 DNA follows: TGTGCCAGCAGTTCTCTGGACAGGGGGCCCCAAGAGACCCAGTACTTC.

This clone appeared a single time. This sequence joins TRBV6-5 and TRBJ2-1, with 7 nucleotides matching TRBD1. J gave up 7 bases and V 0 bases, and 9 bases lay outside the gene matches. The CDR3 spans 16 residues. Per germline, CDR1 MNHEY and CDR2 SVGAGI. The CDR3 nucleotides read TGTGCCAGCAGTTACTCGGGCAGGGGGTTTGGAAATGAGCAGTTCTTC. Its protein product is CASSYSGRGFGNEQFF.

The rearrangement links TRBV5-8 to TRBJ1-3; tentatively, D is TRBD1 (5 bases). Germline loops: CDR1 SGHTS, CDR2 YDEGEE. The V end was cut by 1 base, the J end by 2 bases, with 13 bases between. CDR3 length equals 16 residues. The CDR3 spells CASSLTVRGAGNTIYF. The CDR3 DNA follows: TGTGCCAGCAGCTTGACCGTACGGGGGGCTGGAAACACCATATATTTT.

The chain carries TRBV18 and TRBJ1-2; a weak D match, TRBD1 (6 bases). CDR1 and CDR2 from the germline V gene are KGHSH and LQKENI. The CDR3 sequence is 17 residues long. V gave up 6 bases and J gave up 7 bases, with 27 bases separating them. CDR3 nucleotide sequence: TGTGCCAGCTCGCGGCTGCAGACAGGCCTAAAGACTCCTGGCTACACCTTC. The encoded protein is CASSRLQTGLKTPGYTF.

This chain's CDR3 is CATTPGTFDQETQYF. Written as DNA, the CDR3 is TGTGCCACCACACCGGGAACCTTTGACCAAGAGACCCAGTACTTC. This chain connects TRBV24-1 to TRBJ2-5, with D tentatively TRBD2 (5 bases). CDR1 and CDR2 (germline): KGHDR, SFDVKD. CDR3 length: 15 amino acids. Trimming stripped 8 bases from V and 0 bases from J, with 15 bases between.